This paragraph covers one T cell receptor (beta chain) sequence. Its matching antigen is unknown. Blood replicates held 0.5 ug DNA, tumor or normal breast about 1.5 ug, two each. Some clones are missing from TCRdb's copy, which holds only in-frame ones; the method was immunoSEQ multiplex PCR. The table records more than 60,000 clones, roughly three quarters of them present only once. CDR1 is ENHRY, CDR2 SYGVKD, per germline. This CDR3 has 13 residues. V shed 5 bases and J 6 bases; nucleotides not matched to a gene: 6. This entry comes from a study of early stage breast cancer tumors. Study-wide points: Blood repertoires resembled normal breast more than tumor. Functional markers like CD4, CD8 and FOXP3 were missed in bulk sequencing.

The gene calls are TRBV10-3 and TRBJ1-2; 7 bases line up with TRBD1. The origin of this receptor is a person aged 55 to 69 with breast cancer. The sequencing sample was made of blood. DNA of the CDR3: TGTGCCATCAGTTGGGACAGCCAACATGGCTACACCTTC. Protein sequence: CAISWDSQHGYTF.